This TCR beta chain was obtained from a study of PD-L1 blockade in urothelial cancer. Study-level background: Patients commenced intravenous atezolizumab, 1,200 mg every 3 weeks, in about 2014. Analysis of blood occurred 3 weeks (second dose) and 6 weeks after treatment start. Specimens of blood held a median count of roughly 140,000 T cells.

Patients were living with locally advanced or metastatic urothelial carcinoma. Germline-derived CDR1 and CDR2 are SGHRS and YFSETQ. V lost 1 base to trimming and J lost 1 base, with 11 bases between them. The length of the CDR3 is 15 residues. The repertoire was sequenced with immunoSEQ multiplex PCR; TCRdb's copy has only in-frame clones and lacks some. Of about 42,000 clones listed, 81% are singletons. The chain combines TRBV5-1 with TRBJ1-1; D is perhaps TRBD1 (5 bases). The TCR was taken from a man in his sixties or seventies with urothelial cancer. The material was PBMCs, obtained around atezolizumab (anti-PD-L1) treatment. The CDR3 sequence: CASSLMIGANTEAFF. DNA for the CDR3: TGCGCCAGCAGCTTGATGATAGGGGCGAACACTGAAGCTTTCTTT.